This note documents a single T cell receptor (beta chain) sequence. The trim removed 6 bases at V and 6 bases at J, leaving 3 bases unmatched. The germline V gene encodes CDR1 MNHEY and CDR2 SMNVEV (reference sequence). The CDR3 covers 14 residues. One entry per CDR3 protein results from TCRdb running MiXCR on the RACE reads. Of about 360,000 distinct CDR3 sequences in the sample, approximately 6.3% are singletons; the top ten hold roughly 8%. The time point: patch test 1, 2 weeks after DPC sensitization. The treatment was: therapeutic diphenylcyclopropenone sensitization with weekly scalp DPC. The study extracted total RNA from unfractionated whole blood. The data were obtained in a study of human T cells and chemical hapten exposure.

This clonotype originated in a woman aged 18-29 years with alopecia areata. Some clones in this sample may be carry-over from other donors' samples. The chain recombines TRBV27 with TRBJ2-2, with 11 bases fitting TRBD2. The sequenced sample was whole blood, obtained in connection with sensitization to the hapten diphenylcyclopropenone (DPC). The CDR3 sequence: CASRIAGGPGELFF. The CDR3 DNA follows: TGTGCCAGCAGGATAGCGGGGGGGCCCGGGGAGCTGTTTTTT.